This TCR beta chain was identified in a study of blood T cell repertoires in COVID-19. This table comes from immunoSEQ multiplex PCR, and its TCRdb copy is limited to in-frame clones, with some not included. The sample consists of about 210,000 clones, approximately 75% of them appearing once. Material: PBMCs or T cells enriched from blood (not recorded which). This TCR derives from a man aged 35 to 55 who had recovered from COVID-19.

The CDR3, as DNA: TGTGCCAGCAGCTTCGGGTACAATGAGCAGTTCTTC. This codes for CASSFGYNEQFF. The V call is TRBV7-9, the J call TRBJ2-1; D ambiguous. This CDR3 is 12 amino acids long. From germline, CDR1 is SEHNR and CDR2 FQNEAQ (reference sequence). Trimming took off 3 bases at V and 4 bases at J, with 4 bases between the two ends.